This T cell receptor beta chain was found in a study of blood T cell repertoires in COVID-19. Study at large: Some COVID-19 samples were acute and others convalescent; all came from the United States, Italy and Spain.

Original processing notes: Reference gene primer amplification gave nucleated cell count estimates. Produced via immunoSEQ multiplex PCR; TCRdb's table is partial and in-frame only. For V, J and clone size, that table is used; D and trimming come from the DNA. The sample records 200,000 to 300,000 clones, over 70% being singletons. The sequence was obtained from a woman of 80 years or more with acute or convalescent COVID-19. Sequences were obtained from peripheral blood.

CDR3 protein: CASSLGRDGYTF. CDR3 coding DNA: TGTGCCAGCAGCTTAGGCCGGGATGGCTACACCTTC. V usage is TRBV11-2 and J usage is TRBJ1-2; D gene ambiguous. Deletions cut 1 base from V and 6 bases from J, with 6 bases between. Germline values: CDR1 SGHAT, CDR2 FQNNGV. This CDR3 has 12 residues.